A selection of T cell receptor beta chains follows, all from one sample in a study of tumor-infiltrating lymphocytes in oesophageal squamous cell carcinoma. MiXCR, run by TCRdb on the PCR reads, gives a single entry per CDR3 protein. The sample includes 9,500 to 12,000 distinct CDR3 sequences, more than 55% of them seen just once. The sequenced sample consisted of esophageal tumor tissue. Source of these receptors: a male donor with esophageal squamous cell carcinoma. CDR3s include the opening cysteine and the closing phenylalanine or tryptophan.

j_gene,v_gene,CDR3aa
-,TRBV24-1,CATSAGDSTLNEQFF
TRBJ2-3,TRBV28,CASSFGLAGVDTQYF
-,TRBV7-8,CASSLLLAGGESVLEQYF
TRBJ1-1,TRBV6-1,CASIKNRDTEAFF
TRBJ2-5,TRBV10-3,CATAFGDQETQYF
TRBJ2-5,TRBV7-2,CASSLSSETQYF
TRBJ2-1,TRBV7-3,CASSLTASGRQSSYNEQFF
TRBJ2-5,TRBV7-2,CASKDFLRETQYF
TRBJ1-5,TRBV3-1,CASSLGEGPQHF
TRBJ2-1,TRBV7-2,CASGTRGTYNEQFF
TRBJ2-1,TRBV7-2,CASSLANSGTYNEQFF
TRBJ2-3,TRBV7-6,CASSPGLGDTQYF
TRBJ2-7,TRBV11-2,CASSYSELSYEQYF
-,TRBV6-6,CASEAQGANNSPLHF
TRBJ2-3,TRBV11-3,CASSLVADTQYF
-,TRBV7-8,CASHESGGAYNEQFF
TRBJ2-5,TRBV7-2,CASSLAVRAGETQYF
TRBJ1-1,TRBV7-2,CASDDRANTEAFF
TRBJ1-1,TRBV7-3,CASRPRQGGDTEAFF
-,TRBV13,CASSLGQQPYEQYF
-,TRBV7-2,CASSPLRLAQYF
TRBJ2-1,TRBV6-1,CASSRGRGYEQFF
-,TRBV7-2,CASSSWTGGYEQFF
-,TRBV28,CASRNSGLQGYEQYF
TRBJ2-5,TRBV6-1,CASSEWPSGSGIQETQYF
TRBJ1-2,TRBV13,CASRARGQGEYGYTF
-,TRBV11-3,CASSLGLAGGNEQFF
TRBJ2-3,TRBV7-6,CASSRGGTTATDTQYF
TRBJ2-1,TRBV7-4,CASTSSGRSYNEQFF